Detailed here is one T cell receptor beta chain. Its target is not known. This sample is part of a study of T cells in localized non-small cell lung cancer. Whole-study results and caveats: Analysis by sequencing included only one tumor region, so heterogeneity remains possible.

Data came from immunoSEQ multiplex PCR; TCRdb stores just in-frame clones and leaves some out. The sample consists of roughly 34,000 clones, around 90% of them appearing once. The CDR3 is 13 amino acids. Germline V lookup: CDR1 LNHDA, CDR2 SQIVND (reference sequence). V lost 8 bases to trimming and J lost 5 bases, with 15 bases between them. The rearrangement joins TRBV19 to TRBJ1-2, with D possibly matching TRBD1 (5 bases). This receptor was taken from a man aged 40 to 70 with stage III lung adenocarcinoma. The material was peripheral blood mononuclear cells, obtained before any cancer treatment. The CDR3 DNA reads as TGTGCCAGTTCCCCGGGACGGGCATATGGCTACACCTTC. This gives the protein CASSPGRAYGYTF.